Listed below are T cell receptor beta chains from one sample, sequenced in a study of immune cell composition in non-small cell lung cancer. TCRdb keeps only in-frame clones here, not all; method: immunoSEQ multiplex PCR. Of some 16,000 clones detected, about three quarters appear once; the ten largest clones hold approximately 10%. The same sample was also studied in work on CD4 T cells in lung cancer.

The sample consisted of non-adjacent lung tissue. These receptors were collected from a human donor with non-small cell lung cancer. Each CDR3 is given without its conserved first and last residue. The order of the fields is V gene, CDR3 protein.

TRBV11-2,ASSRQGGEERQY
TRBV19,ASSFSGTGDNEQF
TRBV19,ASSVWTEDEKLF
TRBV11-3,ASSLHLIPGTGDHEQY
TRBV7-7,ASSLNQRETQY
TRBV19,ASTPDEGMRGYT
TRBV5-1,ASSATGTSRYEQY
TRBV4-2,ASSHSGAGFREQY
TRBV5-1,ASSPGGGVETQY
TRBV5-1,ASSLVVTTGVRETQY
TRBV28,ASSSGTGGYYGYT
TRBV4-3,ASSQEVVLAGFSGANVLT
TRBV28,ASNLSSGTGLGAKNIQY
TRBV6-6,ASTRTGLNTEAF
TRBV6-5,ASRGWSTEAF
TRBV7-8,ASSSFRRFLEGKLF
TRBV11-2,ASSLDRTRGYT
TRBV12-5,ASGLGQDEKLF
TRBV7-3,ASSSTPTWEGEAF
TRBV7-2,ASTFAPGGGTDTQY
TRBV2,ASSAGDTDTQY
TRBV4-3,ASSHSLGELF
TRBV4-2,ASSHYGRSGGETQY
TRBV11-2,ASSLAGNNRGAF
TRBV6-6,ASRTGGPTDTQY
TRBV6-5,ASSSGSPPEQY
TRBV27,ASSSVGRSYEQY
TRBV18,ASSQTAGSGNTIY
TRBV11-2,ASSLILAAGENSPLH
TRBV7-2,ASSLLGGGGETQY
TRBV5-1,ASSLVSGGTQETQY
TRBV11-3,ASSLGTGDPYEQY
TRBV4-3,ASSRAAQAYEQY
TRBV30,AWSVSPGYNSPLH
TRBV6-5,ASSRSLDRNSPLH
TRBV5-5,ASSSGLAEKLF
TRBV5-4,ASSSLGNEQF
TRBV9,ASSVGQGDTGELF
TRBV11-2,ASSQNNRGRLYEQY
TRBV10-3,AISEQSYGYT
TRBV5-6,ASSGGADGYT
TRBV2,ASSATGTVQETQY
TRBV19,ASSPAREPGNTIY
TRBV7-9,ASSFMSGVIAGELF
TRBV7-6,ASTPGTGGRYEQY